Many counts were recorded for the clone carrying this TCR beta chain. The antigen remains undetermined. This specimen comes from a study of identical twins. V gave up 6 bases and J gave up 4 bases; unmatched junction bases: 6. CDR3 length equals 14 residues. TCRdb re-called the 5' RACE reads through MiXCR, storing one row per CDR3 protein. This table holds approximately 300,000 distinct CDR3 sequences, more than 8% found once. Points from the study as a whole: Models underestimated out-of-frame TCR alpha sharing in monozygotic twins. While abundant cord blood beta clonotypes carried fewer insertions, memory repertoires showed no such pattern. For out-of-frame beta sequences, excess twin sharing was weaker.

The same sample was also used in a study of yellow fever vaccine responses in identical twins. From that second work: Vaccine T cell responses of twins reportedly seemed partly convergent and partly personalized.

The chain uses TRBV12-3 or TRBV12-4 and TRBJ1-2, with TRBD1 identical over 9 bases. The material sequenced was CD8+ T cells sorted from blood. The sequence was collected from a young woman in good health. Written as DNA, the CDR3 is TGTGCCAGCAGGCCGGCGGACAGGGGCTATGGCTACACCTTC. This encodes CASRPADRGYGYTF.